This T cell receptor beta chain derives from a study of T cell responses to AZD1222 COVID-19 vaccine. Study findings and constraints: Regions left unmutated in variants are reportedly the target of nearly half of spike-specific TCRs. Mostly white British, mostly female donors; authors suggested clonal diversity may be underestimated. Baseline testing showed seropositivity in only a handful of AZD1222 recipients.

Sequencing was performed with immunoSEQ multiplex PCR; in TCRdb, only in-frame clones are kept and a portion is missing. The sample contains around 130,000 clones, more than 85% of which appear only once. As for this clone: Its cognate antigen is unknown.

Samples with a second dose at about 4 or about 12 weeks were pooled together. This specimen consisted of peripheral blood, obtained 28 days after the second AZD1222 dose. This receptor was obtained from an adult who received the AZD1222 COVID-19 vaccine.

CDR3 in amino acids: CASSLWGGFYNEQFF. DNA of the CDR3: TGTGCCAGCAGTTTATGGGGGGGCTTCTACAATGAGCAGTTCTTC. The chain links TRBV27 to TRBJ2-1, with a tentative D call TRBD2 (7 bases). CDR1 is MNHEY, CDR2 SMNVEV, per germline (reference sequence). The CDR3 is 15 residues long. Trimming shortened V by 1 base and J by 3 bases, and 10 bases separated the two germline ends.